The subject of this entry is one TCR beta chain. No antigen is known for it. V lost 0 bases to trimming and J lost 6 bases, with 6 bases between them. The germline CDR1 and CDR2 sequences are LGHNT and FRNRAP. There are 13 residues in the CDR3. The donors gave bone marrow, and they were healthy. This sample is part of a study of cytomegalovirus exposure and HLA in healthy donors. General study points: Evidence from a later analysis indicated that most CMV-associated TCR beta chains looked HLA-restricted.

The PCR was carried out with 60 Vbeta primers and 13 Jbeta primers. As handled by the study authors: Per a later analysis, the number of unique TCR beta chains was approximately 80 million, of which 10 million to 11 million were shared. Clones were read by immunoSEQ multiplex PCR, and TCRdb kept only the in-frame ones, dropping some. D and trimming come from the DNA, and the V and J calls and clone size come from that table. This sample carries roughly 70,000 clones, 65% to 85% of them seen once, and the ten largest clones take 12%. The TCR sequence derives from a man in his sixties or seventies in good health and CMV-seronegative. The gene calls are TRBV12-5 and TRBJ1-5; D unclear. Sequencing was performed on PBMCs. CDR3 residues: CASGLVGGQPQHF. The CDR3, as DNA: TGTGCTAGTGGTTTGGTCGGTGGTCAGCCCCAGCATTTT.